A single sample is the source of the 8 T cell receptor beta chains below, sequenced in a study of T cell responses to AZD1222 COVID-19 vaccine. Clones were sequenced by immunoSEQ multiplex PCR, and TCRdb holds only the in-frame ones, with some missing. The table lists roughly 80,000 clones, around 90% of them singletons. Sequenced material: peripheral blood, taken 28 days after the second AZD1222 dose. The receptors were sampled from an adult who received the AZD1222 COVID-19 vaccine.

This CDR3 reads CASSLWAAYTDTQYF. Here the CDR3 DNA reads TGTGCCAGCAGCTTGTGGGCGGCATACACAGATACGCAGTATTTT. The chain combines TRBV5-4 with TRBJ2-3; D ambiguous. The CDR3 contains 15 residues. Germline V gene sequence: CDR1 SGHNT, CDR2 YYREEE (reference sequence). V lost 1 base and J lost 2, with 11 bases in between.

The rearrangement joins TRBV6-5 to TRBJ1-6, with 7 bases identical to TRBD1. The V and J ends lost 0 bases and 6 bases, in that order; junction bases with no gene match: 2. In germline, CDR1 is MNHEY, CDR2 SVGAGI. This CDR3 is 15 amino acids long. The chain's CDR3 is CASSYSYRGNSPLHF. CDR3 DNA sequence: TGTGCCAGCAGTTACTCGTACAGGGGTAATTCACCCCTCCACTTT.

The chain uses TRBV24-1 and TRBJ2-2, with 8 bases lining up with TRBD2. Germline V lookup: CDR1 KGHDR, CDR2 SFDVKD. V lost 4 bases to trimming and J lost 4 bases; unmatched junction nucleotides: 10. This CDR3 region has 17 residues. The CDR3 here is CATSDSGRLATTGELFF. The CDR3 DNA is TGTGCCACCAGTGACTCAGGACGACTAGCGACCACCGGGGAGCTGTTTTTT.

V usage is TRBV5-4 and J usage is TRBJ1-6, with 10 bases that match TRBD1. V shed 3 bases, J shed 11 bases, and the junction held 8 bases outside the gene matches. Germline V CDR1 and CDR2: SGHNT, YYREEE (reference sequence). This CDR3 contains 15 residues. CDR3 residues: CASSSRDRGMPPLHF. CDR3 sequence (DNA): TGTGCCAGCAGCTCACGGGACAGGGGAATGCCACCCCTCCACTTT.

The chain uses TRBV19 and TRBJ2-7, with D tentatively TRBD1 or TRBD2 (5 bases each). Trimming cost V 1 base and J 4 bases, with 14 bases left between them. The CDR3 covers 15 residues. Germline assignment: CDR1 LNHDA and CDR2 SQIVND (reference sequence). The CDR3: CASSIAGTDIYEQYF. CDR3 in DNA: TGTGCCAGTAGTATAGCTGGGACGGACATTTACGAGCAGTACTTC.

The CDR3 DNA reads as TGTGCCAGCAGCTTAAGCGGGGATCGGGTCAATGAGCAGTTCTTC. Protein sequence: CASSLSGDRVNEQFF. V and J are TRBV7-2 and TRBJ2-1; 7 positions agree with TRBD2. Germline lookup yields CDR1 SGHTA and CDR2 FQGNSA. V lost 2 bases and J lost 6; bases outside the gene matches: 7. The CDR3 runs 15 residues.

V usage is TRBV18 and J usage is TRBJ2-3; D may be TRBD2 (5 bases). This CDR3 comprises 17 residues. The V and J ends lost 0 bases and 2 bases respectively, with 15 bases between them. Looked up from germline, CDR1 is KGHSH and CDR2 is LQKENI. The CDR3 is CASSPPRASGNTDTQYF. The CDR3 DNA reads TGTGCCAGCTCACCACCGAGGGCCAGCGGTAACACAGATACGCAGTATTTT. Full variable domain (rest looked up from reference TRBV18 and TRBJ2-3): NAGVMQNPRHLVRRRGQEARLRCSPMKGHSHVYWYRQLPEEGLKFMVYLQKENIIDESGMPKERFSAEFPKEGPSILRIQQVVRGDSAAYFCASSPPRASGNTDTQYFGPGTRLTVL.

The CDR3 loop is CATSRDRQGGAFF. The CDR3 bases are TGTGCCACCAGCAGAGATCGGCAGGGGGGAGCTTTCTTT. V and J are TRBV15 and TRBJ1-1, with 7 bases matching TRBD1. The CDR3 length is 13 residues. V gave up 0 bases and J gave up 10 bases; unmatched junction bases: 5. Per the germline V gene, CDR1 is LNHNV and CDR2 is YYDKDF (reference sequence). Supplemented by reference TRBV15 and TRBJ1-1, the full variable domain reads DAMVIQNPRYQVTQFGKPVTLSCSQTLNHNVMYWYQQKSSQAPKLLFHYYDKDFNNEADTPDNFQSRRPNTSFCFLDIRSPGLGDTAMYLCATSRDRQGGAFFGQGTRLTVV.